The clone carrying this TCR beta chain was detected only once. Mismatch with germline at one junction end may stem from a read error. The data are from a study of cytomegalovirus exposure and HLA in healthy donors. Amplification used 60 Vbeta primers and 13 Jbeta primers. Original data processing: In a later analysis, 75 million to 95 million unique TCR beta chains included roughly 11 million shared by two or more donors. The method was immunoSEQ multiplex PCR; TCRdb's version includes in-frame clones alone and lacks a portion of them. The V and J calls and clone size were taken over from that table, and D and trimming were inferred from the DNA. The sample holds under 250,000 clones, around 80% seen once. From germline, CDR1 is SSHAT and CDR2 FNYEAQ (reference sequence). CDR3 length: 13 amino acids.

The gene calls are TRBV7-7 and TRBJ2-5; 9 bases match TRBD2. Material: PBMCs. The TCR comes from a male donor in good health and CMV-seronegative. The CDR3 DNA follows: TGTGCTAGCAGCCTGCGGGGGGGTGAGACCCAGTACTTC. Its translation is CASSLRGGETQYF. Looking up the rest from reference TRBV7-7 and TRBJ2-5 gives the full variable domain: GAGVSQSPRYKVTKRGQDVTLRCDPISSHATLYWYQQALGQGPEFLTYFNYEAQPDKSGLPSDRFSAERPEGSISTLTIQRTEQRDSAMYRCASSLRGGETQYFGPGTRLLVL.